Each of the 17 T cell receptor beta chains below was sequenced from the same sample in a study of cytomegalovirus exposure and HLA in healthy donors. Amplification used 60 Vbeta primers and 13 Jbeta primers. Assay: immunoSEQ multiplex PCR; the TCRdb copy retains only in-frame clones and omits some. The sample gives 95,000 to 150,000 clones, more than 60% of which show up once; roughly 1.4% is in the top ten. Sequenced sample: PBMCs. Receptors originate from a man aged 18 to 29 in good health and CMV-seronegative.

The gene calls are TRBV18 and TRBJ2-1; D may be TRBD2 (5 bases). Deletions cut 8 bases from V and 4 bases from J, with 18 bases between. The germline CDR1 and CDR2 sequences are KGHSH and LQKENI. The CDR3 contains 15 residues. CDR3 protein: CASANTLGIYNEQFF. DNA for the CDR3: TGTGCCAGCGCAAACACACTAGGGATTTACAATGAGCAGTTCTTC.

In its sample, this clone was seen once. The CDR3: CASRSTELNTEAFF. CDR3 DNA sequence: TGTGCCAGCAGGTCCACAGAATTAAACACTGAAGCTTTCTTT. This chain joins TRBV14 and TRBJ1-1; D is unclear. This CDR3 has 14 amino acids. Germline values: CDR1 SGHDN, CDR2 FVKESK. The V end was cut by 6 bases, the J end by 2 bases, with 13 bases between.

This clone was seen only a few times. The chain has TRBV28 and TRBJ2-6, with 7 bases matching TRBD1. V shed 7 bases, J shed 0 bases, and the junction held 3 bases outside the gene matches. This CDR3 spans 15 amino acids. In germline, CDR1 is MDHEN, CDR2 SYDVKM. CDR3 DNA: TGTGCCAGCAAGGGGGCACACTCTGGGGCCAACGTCCTGACTTTC. Protein: CASKGAHSGANVLTF.

The chain has TRBV6-1 and TRBJ2-2, with D perhaps TRBD2 (5 bases). With 6 bases removed from V and 3 bases from J, the gap between germline ends came to 14 bases. The CDR3 length is 15 residues. Germline CDR1 reads MNHNS; CDR2 reads SASEGT. The CDR3 spells CASREEPLDTGELFF. The CDR3 nucleotides are TGTGCCAGCAGGGAGGAACCTTTGGACACCGGGGAGCTGTTTTTT.

The chain links TRBV4-2 to TRBJ2-2, with 9 bases matching TRBD2. This CDR3 region has 18 residues. V lost 1 base, J lost 2 bases, and 8 bases stayed unmatched. Per germline, CDR1 LGHNA and CDR2 YNFKEQ. CDR3 nucleotide sequence: TGTGCCAGCAGCCAAGGCGGGCTAGCGGGAATAAACACCGGGGAGCTGTTTTTT. This encodes CASSQGGLAGINTGELFF.

This chain joins TRBV28 and TRBJ2-4; 9 bases fit TRBD2. Trimming cost V 6 bases and J 4 bases; bases outside gene matches: 4. In germline, CDR1 is MDHEN, CDR2 SYDVKM. This CDR3 is built from 14 residues. The CDR3 bases are TGTGCCAGCAGAAATAGCGGGGGAAAAAACATTCAGTACTTC. Protein sequence: CASRNSGGKNIQYF.

The chain links TRBV10-3 to TRBJ2-7, with 10 bases matching TRBD2. V trimming: 7 bases; J trimming: 4 bases; junction bases outside the gene matches: 1. CDR1 is ENHRY and CDR2 is SYGVKD in the germline V gene. The CDR3 totals 12 residues. The CDR3 reads CAITSGGYEQYF. In DNA, the CDR3 is TGTGCCATCACTAGCGGGGGATACGAGCAGTACTTC.

The chain uses TRBV19 and TRBJ2-1; TRBD2 agrees at 11 bases. Germline V gene sequence: CDR1 LNHDA, CDR2 SQIVND (reference sequence). The CDR3 is 17 amino acids. With 4 bases clipped from V and 5 bases from J, the junction kept 10 bases outside the gene matches. CDR3 in DNA: TGTGCCAGTAGTAGTCTAGCGGGGGGTAGGTCGGACAATGAGCAGTTCTTC. This gives the protein CASSSLAGGRSDNEQFF. Together with reference TRBV19 and TRBJ2-1, the CDR3 gives the full variable domain: DGGITQSPKYLFRKEGQNVTLSCEQNLNHDAMYWYRQDPGQGLRLIYYSQIVNDFQKGDIAEGYSVSREKKESFPLTVTSAQKNPTAFYLCASSSLAGGRSDNEQFFGPGTRLTVL.

CDR3 residues: CASSLAMTGVSSGELFF. The CDR3 DNA reads as TGTGCCAGCAGCTTAGCTATGACGGGAGTTTCAAGCGGGGAGCTGTTTTTT. The chain employs TRBV7-9 and TRBJ2-2, with D possibly matching TRBD2 (6 bases). Germline lookup yields CDR1 SEHNR and CDR2 FQNEAQ (reference sequence). The germline V and J ends were trimmed by 0 bases and 7 bases, with 18 bases remaining between them. The length of the CDR3 is 17 residues.

The chain's CDR3 is CASSTRYNEQFF. The CDR3 region has the DNA TGTGCCAGCAGTACTAGGTACAATGAGCAGTTCTTC. V is TRBV28 and J is TRBJ2-1; TRBD2 might be the D (5 bases). CDR1 is MDHEN, CDR2 SYDVKM, per germline. The CDR3 spans 12 residues. The V end lost 5 bases, the J end lost 4 bases, and 6 bases lay between the germline ends.

The gene calls are TRBV5-4 and TRBJ2-5; unclear D gene. CDR3 length equals 14 residues. V lost 0 bases to trimming and J lost 5 bases, with 11 bases between them. Germline V gene sequence: CDR1 SGHNT, CDR2 YYREEE (reference sequence). The CDR3 DNA reads as TGTGCCAGCAGCTTGGCGCCTGCGGCGGAGACCCAGTACTTC. This gives the protein CASSLAPAAETQYF. Full variable domain (missing parts from reference TRBV5-4 and TRBJ2-5): ETGVTQSPTHLIKTRGQQVTLRCSSQSGHNTVSWYQQALGQGPQFIFQYYREEENGRGNFPPRFSGLQFPNYSSELNVNALELDDSALYLCASSLAPAAETQYFGPGTRLLVL.

This chain joins TRBV11-3 and TRBJ2-1; 10 bases align to TRBD2. The V gene end was trimmed by 5 bases and the J gene end by 1 base; junction bases not matched to a gene: 2. The CDR3 is 15 residues long. The germline V gene encodes CDR1 SGHNT and CDR2 YENEEA. The CDR3 protein is CASSELAGSYNEQFF. Here the CDR3 DNA reads TGTGCCAGCAGCGAACTAGCGGGGTCCTACAATGAGCAGTTCTTC. The full variable domain, with the rest looked up from reference TRBV11-3 and TRBJ2-1, is EAGVVQSPRYKIIEKKQPVAFWCNPISGHNTLYWYLQNLGQGPELLIRYENEEAVDDSQLPKDRFSAERLKGVDSTLKIQPAELGDSAVYLCASSELAGSYNEQFFGPGTRLTVL.

In DNA, the CDR3 is TGTGCCAGCAGTTCCGGGGGGCCCTACAATGAGCAGTTCTTC. Translating it yields CASSSGGPYNEQFF. The chain joins TRBV6-5 to TRBJ2-1, with D tentatively TRBD2 (7 bases). The CDR3 is 14 residues long. The V and J ends lost 4 bases and 2 bases respectively, with 9 bases between them. The germline V gene has CDR1 MNHEY and CDR2 SVGAGI.

This clone rates as medium-sized. The V call is TRBV5-1, the J call TRBJ2-7; TRBD1 matches 8 bases. The CDR3 consists of 14 residues. The germline CDR1 and CDR2 sequences are SGHRS and YFSETQ. Losses at the gene ends were 4 bases for V and 4 bases for J; bases not matched to a gene: 7. The chain's CDR3 is CASSGAGGYYEQYF. The CDR3 region has the DNA TGCGCCAGCAGCGGGGCAGGGGGCTATTACGAGCAGTACTTC.

This chain links TRBV7-6 with TRBJ2-7, with a possible D match to TRBD1 (6 bases). Germline CDR1 SGHVS, CDR2 FNYEAQ. V lost 2 bases and J lost 3, with 14 bases in between. The CDR3 has 15 amino acids. CDR3 DNA: TGTGCCAGCAGCTTATCAGCAGGGGTGAACTACGAGCAGTACTTC. Protein product: CASSLSAGVNYEQYF.

This clone was counted only a few times. The genes are TRBV29-1 and TRBJ1-1, with a possible D match to TRBD1 (5 bases). V lost 6 bases, J lost 10 bases, and 18 bases lay in between. This CDR3 comprises 12 residues. Germline V gives CDR1 SQVTM, CDR2 ANQGSEA. The CDR3 loop reads CSVRSGERGAFF. CDR3 sequence (DNA): TGCAGCGTGAGGTCTGGAGAAAGGGGAGCTTTCTTT. Looking up the rest from reference TRBV29-1 and TRBJ1-1 gives the full variable domain: SAVISQKPSRDICQRGTSLTIQCQVDSQVTMMFWYRQQPGQSLTLIATANQGSEATYESGFVIDKFPISRPNLTFSTLTVSNMSPEDSSIYLCSVRSGERGAFFGQGTRLTVV.

The CDR3 loop is CASSAPAGLTYEQYF. CDR3 sequence (DNA): TGTGCCAGCAGTGCCCCAGCGGGCCTTACCTACGAGCAGTACTTC. The rearrangement uses TRBV2 and TRBJ2-7; weak D call: TRBD2 (6 bases). The CDR3 has 15 residues. Germline V gene sequence: CDR1 SNHLY, CDR2 FYNNEI. The V and J ends lost 4 bases and 2 bases respectively, with 15 bases between them. The whole variable domain, filled in from reference TRBV2 and TRBJ2-7, reads EPEVTQTPSHQVTQMGQEVILRCVPISNHLYFYWYRQILGQKVEFLVSFYNNEISEKSEIFDDQFSVERPDGSNFTLKIRSTKLEDSAMYFCASSAPAGLTYEQYFGPGTRLTVT.